The 5 T cell receptor beta chains given below trace back to one sample, sequenced in a study of blood T cells in healthy people across ages. Primed by a sample-barcoded 5' primer and a J-beta primer mix, a second PCR proceeded for roughly 6 to 12 cycles. One entry per CDR3 protein, called by TCRdb with MiXCR from the 5' RACE reads. The sample carries 1.5 million or so distinct CDR3 sequences, less than 45% recorded once. The sequenced sample was blood. The receptors were gathered from a woman aged 18-30 years in good health.

V is TRBV29-1 and J is TRBJ1-6; 7 bases line up with TRBD1. The CDR3 loop spans 13 amino acids. Trimming at V came to 6 bases and at J to 9 bases, leaving 8 bases not matched to a gene. Germline CDR1 and CDR2: SQVTM and ANQGSEA. CDR3 in amino acids: CSVRDREVSPLHF. Written as DNA, the CDR3 is TGCAGCGTAAGAGACAGGGAGGTTTCACCCCTCCACTTT. Combining the CDR3 with reference TRBV29-1 and TRBJ1-6 gives the whole variable domain SAVISQKPSRDICQRGTSLTIQCQVDSQVTMMFWYRQQPGQSLTLIATANQGSEATYESGFVIDKFPISRPNLTFSTLTVSNMSPEDSSIYLCSVRDREVSPLHFGNGTRLTVT.

This chain joins TRBV9 and TRBJ1-1; D ambiguous. Trimming removed 3 bases from V and 4 bases from J, with 10 bases in between. The CDR3 totals 13 residues. CDR1 and CDR2 from the germline V gene are SGDLS and YYNGEE. CDR3 bases: TGTGCCAGCAGCGGAGACACGGGCACTGAAGCTTTCTTT. Its protein is CASSGDTGTEAFF.

This clonotype was found a few times. The chain has TRBV19 and TRBJ2-1; D might be TRBD1 (5 bases). Trimming took off 6 bases at V and 8 bases at J, with 20 bases between the two ends. Germline V CDR1 and CDR2: LNHDA, SQIVND (reference sequence). This CDR3 is 15 amino acids long. CDR3 bases: TGTGCCAGTAGCCATCTAGGGGTTTCCGTTGATGAGCAGTTCTTC. Its translation: CASSHLGVSVDEQFF.

The sample holds one count of this clonotype. J is TRBJ2-7 and V is TRBV7-9; D gene ambiguous. The CDR3 is 14 amino acids. Germline V CDR1 and CDR2: SEHNR, FQNEAQ (reference sequence). The germline V and J ends were trimmed by 3 bases and 2 bases, with 11 bases remaining between them. CDR3 bases: TGTGCCAGCAGCTTCTCCCCCGAGACCTACGAGCAGTACTTC. Its translation is CASSFSPETYEQYF.

The rearrangement joins TRBV4-1 to TRBJ2-5; weak D call: TRBD1 (6 bases). The V end was cut by 4 bases, the J end by 2 bases, with 11 bases between. CDR1 is MGHRA and CDR2 is YSYEKL in the germline V gene. CDR3 length: 14 amino acids. The CDR3 loop is CASSPIQGQETQYF. The CDR3 coding sequence is TGCGCCAGCAGCCCTATCCAGGGGCAAGAGACCCAGTACTTC.